The clone carrying this T cell receptor (beta chain) was observed a single time. The antigen is not known. A multiplex PCR was run with 60 Vbeta primers and 13 Jbeta primers. TCRdb keeps only in-frame clones here, not all; method: immunoSEQ multiplex PCR. In the table there are roughly 98,000 clones, under 80% of which are singletons. The data originate from a study of cytomegalovirus exposure and HLA in healthy donors. For the study at large: Genetic ancestry analysis placed more than 80% of the 398 donors that were genotyped in the Caucasian-associated cluster.

General observations from the study: The study designated over 150 TCR beta chains cytomegalovirus-associated. Further analysis was carried out later, and it showed several of the most significant clusters appearing linked to common viral pathogens.

This sequence originates from a middle-aged man in good health and CMV-seronegative. The material sequenced was PBMCs.

Here the CDR3 reads CASSLAGSGGMNTEAFF. The CDR3 DNA sequence: TGTGCCAGCAGCTTGGCCGGTTCGGGGGGTATGAACACTGAAGCTTTCTTT. The chain links TRBV5-4 to TRBJ1-1, with a possible D match to TRBD1 (5 bases). This CDR3 is 17 amino acids long. Germline V CDR1 and CDR2: SGHNT, YYREEE (reference sequence). The V end was cut by 0 bases, the J end by 0 bases, with 15 bases between.